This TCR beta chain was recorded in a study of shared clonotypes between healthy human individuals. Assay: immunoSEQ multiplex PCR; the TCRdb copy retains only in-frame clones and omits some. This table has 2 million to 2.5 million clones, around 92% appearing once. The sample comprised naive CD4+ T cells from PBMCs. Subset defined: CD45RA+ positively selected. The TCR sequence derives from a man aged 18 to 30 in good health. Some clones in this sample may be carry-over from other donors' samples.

The CDR3 region has the DNA TGTGCTAGTGGTTTGGTAATGGCTAGCGGAGGGGCTGAGCAGTTCTTC. Its protein product is CASGLVMASGGAEQFF. The chain has TRBV12-5 and TRBJ2-1; 7 nucleotides line up with TRBD2. V shed 0 bases, J shed 9 bases, and the junction held 11 bases outside the gene matches. CDR3 length: 16 amino acids. CDR1 is LGHNT and CDR2 is FRNRAP in the germline V gene.